This passage covers 30 T cell receptor beta chains from one sample sequenced in a study of cytomegalovirus exposure and HLA in healthy donors. The primer mix had 60 Vbeta and 13 Jbeta primers. The assay was immunoSEQ multiplex PCR, and TCRdb's table has in-frame clones only and misses some. Of 160,000 or so clones in the sample, around 82% were seen once. Sequencing was carried out using PBMCs. The receptor set was obtained from a woman in her forties or fifties in good health and CMV-seropositive.

V is TRBV29-1 and J is TRBJ2-6; D gene unclear. Trimming removed 4 bases from V and 1 base from J, with 8 bases in between. This CDR3 is 14 amino acids long. Germline V gives CDR1 SQVTM, CDR2 ANQGSEA. DNA for the CDR3: TGCAGCGTTGGGGCCAGGTCTGGGGCCAACGTCCTGACTTTC. It codes for CSVGARSGANVLTF.

This chain uses TRBV7-2 with TRBJ1-5; D is unresolved. The CDR3 is 15 amino acids. Deletions cut 3 bases from V and 5 bases from J, with 14 bases between. Germline V gene data show CDR1 as SGHTA and CDR2 as FQGNSA. In DNA, the CDR3 is TGTGCCAGCAGCTTTAGAGCCGGGGAGGATCAGCCCCAGCATTTT. Translating it yields CASSFRAGEDQPQHF.

The chain links TRBV6-1 to TRBJ2-1; no reliable D call. V lost 3 bases and J 0 bases, leaving 12 bases between the germline ends. The germline V gene has CDR1 MNHNS and CDR2 SASEGT. The CDR3 spans 16 residues. CDR3 bases: TGTGCCAGCAGTGACTTTAGTACCACCTCCTACAATGAGCAGTTCTTC. Encoded protein: CASSDFSTTSYNEQFF.

This chain joins TRBV2 and TRBJ1-1; D uncertain. There are 12 residues in the CDR3. Germline V gene data show CDR1 as SNHLY and CDR2 as FYNNEI. Trimming stripped 5 bases from V and 5 bases from J, with 9 bases between. The DNA of the CDR3 is TGTGCCAGCAGTACAGACGAGACTGAAGCTTTCTTT. Translating it yields CASSTDETEAFF. The full variable domain, with the rest looked up from reference TRBV2 and TRBJ1-1, is EPEVTQTPSHQVTQMGQEVILRCVPISNHLYFYWYRQILGQKVEFLVSFYNNEISEKSEIFDDQFSVERPDGSNFTLKIRSTKLEDSAMYFCASSTDETEAFFGQGTRLTVV.

The chain employs TRBV7-2 and TRBJ1-1; D gene unclear. The CDR3 consists of 11 residues. Per germline, CDR1 SGHTA and CDR2 FQGNSA. The germline V and J ends were trimmed by 5 bases and 11 bases, with 12 bases remaining between them. The CDR3 sequence is CASSPSVLAFF. CDR3 nucleotide sequence: TGTGCCAGCAGCCCGTCGGTGTTGGCTTTCTTT.

The genes are TRBV7-6 and TRBJ2-5, with 8 bases lining up with TRBD1. The end of the DNA fits TRBJ2-7 better, so the J call may be wrong. CDR1 is SGHVS and CDR2 is FNYEAQ in the germline V gene. The length of the CDR3 is 12 residues. As DNA, the CDR3 is TGTGCCAGCAGCAAACAGGGGGGCGAGCAGTACTTC. Translation: CASSKQGGEQYF.

The CDR3 DNA follows: TGTGCCAGCAGCTTAGGGTGGGGACTAGCGGGGGGGCTCGGGACCCAGTACTTC. Its protein is CASSLGWGLAGGLGTQYF. The V gene is TRBV7-2, the J gene TRBJ2-5; 16 bases align to TRBD2. CDR3 length equals 18 residues. V trimming: 1 base; J trimming: 7 bases; junction bases outside the gene matches: 9. The V gene's germline CDR1 is SGHTA and CDR2 FQGNSA.

The chain is built from TRBV21-1 and TRBJ2-7; the table gives TRBD2 as D, unverified against the DNA. TRBV21-1 represents a pseudogene. This CDR3 spans 14 amino acids. DNA of the CDR3: TGTGCCAGCAGCAAAGGTGCGGGGACCTACGAGCAGTACTTC. It specifies CASSKGAGTYEQYF.

The chain is built from TRBV30 and TRBJ1-4; no reliable D call. The V gene lost 0 bases and the J gene lost 0 bases, with 5 bases spanning the gap. The CDR3 extends over 14 amino acids. CDR1 GTSNPN and CDR2 SVGIG come from the germline V gene (reference sequence). The CDR3 sequence is CAWSVATTNEKLFF. CDR3 coding DNA: TGTGCCTGGAGTGTAGCGACAACTAATGAAAAACTGTTTTTT.

This sequence joins TRBV5-1 and TRBJ1-2, with TRBD1 as a possible D gene (5 bases). This CDR3 has 15 amino acids. CDR1 is SGHRS and CDR2 is YFSETQ in the germline V gene. V was cut by 4 bases and J by 1 base, with 14 bases left in between. Here the CDR3 reads CASSRSSGNNYGYTF. In DNA, the CDR3 is TGCGCCAGCAGCAGAAGTTCAGGGAATAACTATGGCTACACCTTC.

J is TRBJ2-2 and V is TRBV9; 7 nucleotides agree with TRBD1. The CDR3 covers 15 residues. J was trimmed by 2 bases and V by 3 bases; bases with no gene match: 4. Germline V lookup: CDR1 SGDLS, CDR2 YYNGEE. The CDR3 loop reads CASSGGTDNTGELFF. In DNA form, the CDR3 reads TGTGCCAGCAGCGGAGGGACAGACAACACCGGGGAGCTGTTTTTT. Complete variable domain (other parts from reference TRBV9 and TRBJ2-2): DSGVTQTPKHLITATGQRVTLRCSPRSGDLSVYWYQQSLDQGLQFLIQYYNGEERAKGNILERFSAQQFPDLHSELNLSSLELGDSALYFCASSGGTDNTGELFFGEGSRLTVL.

The chain recombines TRBV10-2 with TRBJ2-7, with D possibly matching TRBD2 (6 bases). Trimming cost V 4 bases and J 0 bases, with 13 bases left between them. This CDR3 has 15 amino acids. Germline CDR1 and CDR2: WSHSY and SAAADI. In DNA, the CDR3 is TGCGCCAGCAGTGGAGGAGGGGTACCCTCCTACGAGCAGTACTTC. This gives the protein CASSGGGVPSYEQYF.

The V and J genes are TRBV4-1 and TRBJ2-2; D is unclear. The V end was cut by 4 bases, the J end by 6 bases, with 9 bases between. Germline CDR1 MGHRA, CDR2 YSYEKL. CDR3 length: 13 residues. The CDR3 DNA reads as TGCGCCAGCAGCCTTTTAATCCCCGGGGAGCTGTTTTTT. Its protein is CASSLLIPGELFF.

This clone has a handful of counts. The chain joins TRBV5-6 to TRBJ1-6, with D unresolved. The CDR3 sequence is 15 residues long. Germline V gene lookup returns CDR1 SGHDT and CDR2 YYEEEE. Trimming pared 0 bases from V and 4 bases from J, leaving 8 bases between. CDR3 sequence (DNA): TGTGCCAGCAGCTTGGAGCCATCTTATAATTCACCCCTCCACTTT. Encoded protein: CASSLEPSYNSPLHF.

The V call is TRBV29-1, the J call TRBJ1-1; D remains unclear. The length of the CDR3 is 12 residues. Trimming pared 5 bases from V and 4 bases from J, leaving 11 bases between. Germline V gene sequence: CDR1 SQVTM, CDR2 ANQGSEA. DNA of the CDR3: TGCAGCGTTCGGGGAACGGGCACTGAAGCTTTCTTT. This codes for CSVRGTGTEAFF. Drawing the rest from reference TRBV29-1 and TRBJ1-1, the complete variable domain is SAVISQKPSRDICQRGTSLTIQCQVDSQVTMMFWYRQQPGQSLTLIATANQGSEATYESGFVIDKFPISRPNLTFSTLTVSNMSPEDSSIYLCSVRGTGTEAFFGQGTRLTVV.

J is TRBJ1-6 and V is TRBV19, with D perhaps matching TRBD1 (6 bases). Germline CDR1 LNHDA, CDR2 SQIVND (reference sequence). V lost 4 bases to trimming and J lost 13 bases, with 11 bases between them. The CDR3 has 12 amino acids. The CDR3 here is CASSTATGPLHF. The CDR3 coding sequence is TGTGCCAGTAGTACCGCTACAGGGCCCCTCCACTTT.

In this sample, this clone turned up once. The chain uses TRBV12-5 and TRBJ1-1; 7 bases are a match to TRBD1. V shed 4 bases, J shed 2 bases, and the junction held 7 bases outside the gene matches. Germline V gives CDR1 LGHNT, CDR2 FRNRAP. CDR3 size: 15 residues. The CDR3 here is CASGYTGTANTEAFF. CDR3 nucleotides: TGTGCTAGTGGTTATACCGGGACAGCAAACACTGAAGCTTTCTTT.

V and J are TRBV7-8 and TRBJ1-2; D is uncertain. The CDR3 totals 14 residues. CDR1 and CDR2 (germline): SGHVS, FQNEAQ. V dropped 1 base and J dropped 4 bases, with 10 bases sitting between them. The CDR3 DNA follows: TGTGCCAGCAGCTTAGAAGCCCGAAGCTATGGCTACACCTTC. Protein: CASSLEARSYGYTF.

The J gene is TRBJ1-6, the V gene TRBV7-3, with D possibly TRBD1 on 5 matching bases. Trimming stripped 4 bases from V and 8 bases from J, with 12 bases between. CDR3 length: 14 residues. Germline V lookup: CDR1 SGHTA, CDR2 FQGTGA. CDR3 in DNA: TGTGCCAGCAGCTACGGAGGGACTGATTCACCCCTCCACTTT. It specifies CASSYGGTDSPLHF.

The chain carries TRBV27 and TRBJ2-7; tentative D call: TRBD1 (5 bases). Trimming took 6 bases from V and 4 from J, leaving 19 bases between them. CDR3 length: 15 amino acids. From germline, CDR1 is MNHEY and CDR2 SMNVEV (reference sequence). CDR3 sequence reads: CASRRSPDSSYEQYF. CDR3 in DNA: TGTGCCAGCAGACGCTCCCCAGACAGCTCTTACGAGCAGTACTTC.

A note on this clone: The junction does not match germline at one end; this may be a read error. The chain is built from TRBV6-1 and TRBJ2-7, with D perhaps matching TRBD2 (5 bases). Germline CDR1 is MNHNS and CDR2 is SASEGT. The length of the CDR3 is 14 residues. The CDR3 protein is CASRDGETAYEQYF. CDR3 bases: TGTGCCAGCCGTGACGGGGAAACGGCCTACGAGCAGTACTTC.

The genes are TRBV29-1 and TRBJ1-4, with unresolved D. V lost 4 bases and J 4 bases, leaving 4 bases between the germline ends. CDR1 is SQVTM, CDR2 ANQGSEA, per germline. The length of the CDR3 is 11 residues. CDR3 residues: CSVVVNEKLFF. The CDR3 bases are TGCAGCGTTGTCGTTAATGAAAAACTGTTTTTT.

This sequence joins TRBV6-1 and TRBJ2-2; perhaps TRBD2 as D (6 bases). Germline V gives CDR1 MNHNS, CDR2 SASEGT. The V end was cut by 2 bases, the J end by 5 bases, with 12 bases between. The CDR3 consists of 15 residues. In DNA, the CDR3 is TGTGCCAGCAGTGAAACTAGTCGGGGGACCGGGGAGCTGTTTTTT. It translates to CASSETSRGTGELFF.

The chain has TRBV4-1 and TRBJ1-6; D unclear. This CDR3 spans 16 amino acids. Trimming shortened V by 1 base and J by 0 bases, and 7 bases separated the two germline ends. CDR1 MGHRA and CDR2 YSYEKL come from the germline V gene. The CDR3 protein is CASSQAPSSYNSPLHF. The CDR3 DNA sequence: TGCGCCAGCAGCCAAGCTCCGAGCTCCTATAATTCACCCCTCCACTTT.

The V gene is TRBV4-3, the J gene TRBJ2-6; D gene unclear. Germline V gene data show CDR1 as LGHNA and CDR2 as YSLEER. Trimming removed 0 bases from V and 3 bases from J, with 12 bases in between. The length of the CDR3 is 17 residues. The CDR3 spells CASSQDPTVGGANVLTF. CDR3 bases: TGCGCCAGCAGCCAAGACCCCACAGTCGGTGGGGCCAACGTCCTGACTTTC.

This clone was detected once. This chain connects TRBV19 to TRBJ1-5; tentative D call: TRBD1 (5 bases). The CDR3 sequence is 13 residues long. Germline values: CDR1 LNHDA, CDR2 SQIVND (reference sequence). Trimming cost V 10 bases and J 4 bases, with 14 bases left between them. The CDR3 bases are TGTGCCACTACACCGGGGGGGAATCAGCCCCAGCATTTT. Translating it yields CATTPGGNQPQHF.

This CDR3 is CASSLAAAVDSPLHF. In DNA form, the CDR3 reads TGTGCCAGCAGCTTGGCCGCGGCCGTGGATTCACCCCTCCACTTT. The chain has TRBV5-5 and TRBJ1-6; D gene uncertain. The length of the CDR3 is 15 residues. Germline V gene data show CDR1 as SGHKS and CDR2 as YYEKEE (reference sequence). Trimming pared 0 bases from V and 8 bases from J, leaving 12 bases between.

The genes are TRBV6-5 and TRBJ1-1; 8 bases map to TRBD1. The germline V gene has CDR1 MNHEY and CDR2 SVGAGI. This CDR3 is 15 amino acids long. With 2 bases clipped from V and 0 bases from J, the junction kept 2 bases outside the gene matches. Here the CDR3 reads CASSYMGQVNTEAFF. CDR3 nucleotides: TGTGCCAGCAGTTACATGGGACAGGTGAACACTGAAGCTTTCTTT.

The rearrangement links TRBV19 to TRBJ1-3; D is undetermined. The CDR3 covers 15 residues. Trimming stripped 4 bases from V and 4 bases from J, with 14 bases between. Germline V gives CDR1 LNHDA, CDR2 SQIVND (reference sequence). CDR3 sequence reads: CASSTWRGGGNTIYF. As DNA, the CDR3 is TGTGCCAGTAGTACCTGGAGAGGCGGCGGAAACACCATATATTTT. Variable domain in full (rest from reference TRBV19 and TRBJ1-3): DGGITQSPKYLFRKEGQNVTLSCEQNLNHDAMYWYRQDPGQGLRLIYYSQIVNDFQKGDIAEGYSVSREKKESFPLTVTSAQKNPTAFYLCASSTWRGGGNTIYFGEGSWLTVV.

This clone was seen a single time. The chain carries TRBV11-2 and TRBJ1-1, with TRBD1 matching 7 bases. The CDR3 runs to 15 residues. CDR1 is SGHAT and CDR2 is FQNNGV in the germline V gene. Trimming removed 6 bases from V and 2 bases from J; junction bases left unmatched: 9. CDR3 protein: CASRDRERGNTEAFF. The CDR3 coding sequence is TGTGCCAGCAGAGACAGGGAGAGAGGAAACACTGAAGCTTTCTTT.